This T cell receptor beta chain came from a study of blood T cell repertoires in COVID-19. Repertoires were generated with immunoSEQ multiplex PCR, while TCRdb's copy carries only in-frame clones and drops some. The table shows around 120,000 clones, with roughly 90% occurring only once. V lost 2 bases, J lost 5 bases, and 7 bases stayed unmatched. Germline CDR1 is SGHRS and CDR2 is YFSETQ. There are 14 residues in the CDR3. The TCR comes from a man between 60 and 75 years old with COVID-19, enrolled during active disease. The sequenced sample was peripheral blood. This sequence joins TRBV5-1 and TRBJ2-7; 7 bases are shared with TRBD2. CDR3 in amino acids: CASSFMGGKDEQYF. In nucleotides, the CDR3 is TGCGCCAGCAGCTTTATGGGAGGGAAAGACGAGCAGTACTTC.